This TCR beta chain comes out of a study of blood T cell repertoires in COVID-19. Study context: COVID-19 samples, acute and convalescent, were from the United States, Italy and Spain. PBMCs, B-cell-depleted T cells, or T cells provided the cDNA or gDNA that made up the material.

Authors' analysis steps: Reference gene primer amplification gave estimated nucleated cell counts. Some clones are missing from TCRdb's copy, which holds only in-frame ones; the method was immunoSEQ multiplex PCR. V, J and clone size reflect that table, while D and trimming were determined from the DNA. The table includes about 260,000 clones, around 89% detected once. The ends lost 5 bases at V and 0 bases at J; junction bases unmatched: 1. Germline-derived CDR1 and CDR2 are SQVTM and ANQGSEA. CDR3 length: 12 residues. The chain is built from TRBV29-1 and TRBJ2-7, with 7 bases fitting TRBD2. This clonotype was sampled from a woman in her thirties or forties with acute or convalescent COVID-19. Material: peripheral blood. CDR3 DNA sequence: TGCAGCGTTCGGACTAGCTCCTACGAGCAGTACGTC. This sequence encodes CSVRTSSYEQYV.